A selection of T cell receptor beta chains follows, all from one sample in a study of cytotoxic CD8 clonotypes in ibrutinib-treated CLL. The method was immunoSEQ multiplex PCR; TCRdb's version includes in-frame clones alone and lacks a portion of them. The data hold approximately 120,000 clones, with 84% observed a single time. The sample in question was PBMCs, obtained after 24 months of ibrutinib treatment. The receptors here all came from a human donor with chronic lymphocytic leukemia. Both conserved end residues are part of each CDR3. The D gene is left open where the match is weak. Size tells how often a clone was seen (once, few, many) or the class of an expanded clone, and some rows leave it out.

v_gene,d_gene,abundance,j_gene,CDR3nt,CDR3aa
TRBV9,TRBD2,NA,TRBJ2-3,TGTGCCAGCAGCGATAGAAGAGCGGGGAGCACAGATACGCAGTATTTT,CASSDRRAGSTDTQYF
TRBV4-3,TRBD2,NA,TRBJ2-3,TGCGCCAGCAGCCAACTCCTTGCTAGCGGGGGCCGGGGCGGGACAGATACGCAGTATTTT,CASSQLLASGGRGGTDTQYF
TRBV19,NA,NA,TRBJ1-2,TGTGCCAGTAGTATAGATGAGGCAGCAGCTAACTATGGCTACACCTTC,CASSIDEAAANYGYTF
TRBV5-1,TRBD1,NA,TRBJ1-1,TGCGCCAGCAGCGCCGACAGGGTCGGCTTCCAGGAAGCTTTCTTT,CASSADRVGFQEAFF
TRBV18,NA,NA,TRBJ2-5,TGTGCCAGCTCTCGCCAGGGTGTTCCGGCTGAGACCCAGTACTTC,CASSRQGVPAETQYF
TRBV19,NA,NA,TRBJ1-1,TGTGCCAGTAGTATACGGGCTAGAGTGAGGGAAGCTTTCTTT,CASSIRARVREAFF
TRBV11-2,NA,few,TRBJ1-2,TGTGCCAGCAGCCCGCTGGGAGCGGGGCTGGGGGGCTACACCTTC,CASSPLGAGLGGYTF
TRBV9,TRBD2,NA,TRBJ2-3,TGTGCCAGCAGCGTAGTCGGGGGGTACACAGATACGCAGTATTTT,CASSVVGGYTDTQYF
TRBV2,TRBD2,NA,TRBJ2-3,TGTGCCAGCAGTGAAGGCGGGGGGGCCGAAGATACGCAGTATTTT,CASSEGGGAEDTQYF
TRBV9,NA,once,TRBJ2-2,TGTGCCAGCAGCGTAGTGGCCGGGGCGGGCACCGGGGAGCTGTTTTTT,CASSVVAGAGTGELFF
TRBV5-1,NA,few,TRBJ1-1,TGCGCCAGCAGCTTGACAGGGATGAACACTGAAGCTTTCTTT,CASSLTGMNTEAFF
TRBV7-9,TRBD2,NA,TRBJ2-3,TGTGCCAGCAGCGCCCAGCTCGGGACTAGCGGACCCACAGATACGCAGTATTTT,CASSAQLGTSGPTDTQYF
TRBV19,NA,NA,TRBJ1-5,TGTGCCAGTAGTGCGAGCGATCAGCCCCAGCATTTT,CASSASDQPQHF
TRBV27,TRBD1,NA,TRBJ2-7,TGTGCCAGCAGTTTAATCCTTGGGACAGCTCCCTACGAGCAGTACTTC,CASSLILGTAPYEQYF
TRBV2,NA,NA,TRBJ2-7,TGTGCCAGCAGTGTCAACCCCACGGCCGAGCAGTACTTC,CASSVNPTAEQYF
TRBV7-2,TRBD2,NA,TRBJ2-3,TGTGCCAGCAGCCCCGAGATGTGGGGGGGGTCAGATACGCAGTATTTT,CASSPEMWGGSDTQYF
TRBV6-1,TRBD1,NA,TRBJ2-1,TGTGCCAGCAGTGAAGTCCCAGGGGGCGCGTCCTACAATGAGCAGTTCTTC,CASSEVPGGASYNEQFF
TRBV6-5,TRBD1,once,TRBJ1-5,TGTGCCAGCAGTTTACAGGGGGCTGCTCAGCCCCAGCATTTT,CASSLQGAAQPQHF
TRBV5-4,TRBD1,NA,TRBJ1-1,TGTGCCAGCAGTCAACAGGGGGCTCCTGAAGCTTTCTTT,CASSQQGAPEAFF
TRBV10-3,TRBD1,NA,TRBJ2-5,TGTGCCATCAGGAGGGACAGCGGAGAGACCCAGTACTTC,CAIRRDSGETQYF
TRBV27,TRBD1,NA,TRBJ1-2,TGTGCCAGCAGTTTAGGGTTGGGACAGAACTATGGCTACACCTTC,CASSLGLGQNYGYTF
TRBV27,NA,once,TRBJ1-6,TGTGCCAGCAGTTTCAGGAGCTCCTATAATTCACCCCTCCACTTT,CASSFRSSYNSPLHF
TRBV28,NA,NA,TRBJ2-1,TGTGCCAGCTCCGGGACCCCCTGGGACAATGAGCAGTTCTTC,CASSGTPWDNEQFF
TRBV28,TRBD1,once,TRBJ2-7,TGTGCCAGCAGGCTCTCGGGACAGGGGATGGGGGAGCAGTACTTC,CASRLSGQGMGEQYF
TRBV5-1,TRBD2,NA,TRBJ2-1,TGCGCCAGCAGCTTGGCGGGGGGAACCTACAATGAGCAGTTCTTC,CASSLAGGTYNEQFF
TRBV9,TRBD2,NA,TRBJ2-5,TGTGCCAGCAGCGTAGGAAACTTAGCGGGGGGACAAGAGACCCAGTACTTC,CASSVGNLAGGQETQYF
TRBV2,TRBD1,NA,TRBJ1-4,TGTGCCACCTTGGGACAGGGAGATGAAAAACTGTTTTTT,CATLGQGDEKLFF
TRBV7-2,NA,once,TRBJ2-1,TGTGCCAGCAGCTTAGTAGGGGATCCTGAGCAGTTCTTC,CASSLVGDPEQFF
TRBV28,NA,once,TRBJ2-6,TGTGCCAGTAGCGAGACAGGACGCTCTGGGGCCAACGTCCTGACTTTC,CASSETGRSGANVLTF
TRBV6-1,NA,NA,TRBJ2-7,TGTGCCAGCTCAATAGAGCCTCGGGACGAGCAGTACTTC,CASSIEPRDEQYF
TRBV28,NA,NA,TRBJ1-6,TGTGCCAGCAGGGCGGGATCCTATAATTCACCCCTCCACTTT,CASRAGSYNSPLHF
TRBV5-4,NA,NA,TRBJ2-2,TGTGCCAGCAGCTTTGGGGGTTTTGACACCGGGGAGCTGTTTTTT,CASSFGGFDTGELFF
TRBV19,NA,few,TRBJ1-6,TGTGCCAGTAGGCTAAGGGATGCTTCACCCCTCCACTTT,CASRLRDASPLHF
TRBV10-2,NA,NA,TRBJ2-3,TGCGCCAGCAGTACCTGGCGGGACTCAGCCGATACGCAGTATTTT,CASSTWRDSADTQYF
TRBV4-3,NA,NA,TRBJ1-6,TGCGCCAGCAGCCAAATGGATTCACCCCTCCACTTT,CASSQMDSPLHF
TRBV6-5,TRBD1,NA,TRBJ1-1,TGTGCCAGCAGAAAAGGGACAGTGAACACTGAAGCTTTCTTT,CASRKGTVNTEAFF
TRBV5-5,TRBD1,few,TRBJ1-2,TGTGCCAGCAGCCAAATGACAGGGAGGTATGGCTACACCTTC,CASSQMTGRYGYTF
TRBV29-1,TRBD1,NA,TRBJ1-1,TGCAGCGTAACACAGGGGCCGGGGACTGAAGCTTTCTTT,CSVTQGPGTEAFF
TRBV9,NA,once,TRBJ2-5,TGTGCCAGCAGCACGGGCAGCCAAGAGACCCAGTACTTC,CASSTGSQETQYF
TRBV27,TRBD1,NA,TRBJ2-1,TGTGCCAGCAGTTTCCGGGCCACGGGGAGGGACAGGGAGTTATATGAGCAGTTCTTC,CASSFRATGRDRELYEQFF
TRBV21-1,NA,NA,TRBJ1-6,TGTGCCAGCAGCGCCCATACAGGGCGGGGTAATTCACCCCTCCACTTT,CASSAHTGRGNSPLHF
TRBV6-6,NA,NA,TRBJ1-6,TGTGCCAGCAGAGCAGGGGATTCACCCCTCCACTTT,CASRAGDSPLHF